The clone carrying this TCR beta chain was seen ten or more times. The antigen is unknown. These data are taken from a study of Graves' ophthalmopathy and Graves' hyperthyroidism. Amplification of the TCR beta CDR3 regions used RNA transcripts (as template). HTBI primers served in a first-round RT-PCR, which a second-round multiplex PCR followed. TCRdb analysed the multiplex PCR reads with MiXCR anew, one entry per CDR3 protein. The sample holds approximately 330,000 distinct CDR3 sequences, roughly 17% seen once. Deletions cut 4 bases from V and 8 bases from J, with 15 bases between. The CDR3 covers 13 residues. Germline CDR1 and CDR2: SGHRS and YFSETQ. Findings and limits, study-wide: A majority of expanded thyroid clonotypes exceeding 0.001 frequency were likewise present in blood.

The specimen sequenced was peripheral blood. This TCR came from an adult man with Graves' ophthalmopathy. The V and J genes are TRBV5-1 and TRBJ1-2, with D perhaps matching TRBD1 (6 bases). Here the CDR3 DNA reads TGCGCCAGCAGCCCGGACAGTAGCGGAGGCTACACCTTC. The encoded protein is CASSPDSSGGYTF.